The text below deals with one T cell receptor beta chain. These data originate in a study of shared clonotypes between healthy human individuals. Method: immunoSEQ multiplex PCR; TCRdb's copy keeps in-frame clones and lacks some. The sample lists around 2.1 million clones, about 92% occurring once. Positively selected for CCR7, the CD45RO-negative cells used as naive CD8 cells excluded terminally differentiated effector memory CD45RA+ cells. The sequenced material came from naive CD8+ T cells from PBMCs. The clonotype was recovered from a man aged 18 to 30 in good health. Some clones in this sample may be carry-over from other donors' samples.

CDR3 sequence: CASSLRALGDRPYNEQFF. The CDR3 coding sequence is TGTGCCAGCAGCTTAAGGGCTCTTGGGGACAGACCCTACAATGAGCAGTTCTTC. The chain joins TRBV7-6 to TRBJ2-1; 7 bases map to TRBD1. Trimming took 2 bases from V and 2 from J; bases not matched to a gene: 12. CDR1 and CDR2 (germline): SGHVS, FNYEAQ. The length of the CDR3 is 18 residues.